The next 26 T cell receptor beta chains were all read from a single sample in a study of T cells in Graves' hyperthyroidism and ophthalmopathy. What was amplified from RNA transcripts were TCR beta CDR3 regions. When the TCR CDR3 underwent first-round RT-PCR, the HTBI primer set was used. TCRdb reanalysed the multiplex PCR reads using MiXCR and keeps one entry per CDR3 protein. The sample comprises some 370,000 distinct CDR3 sequences, roughly 13% of which are singletons, and 28% rests with the top ten. The sample was blood. Source of these receptors: a man aged 45-60 years with Graves' ophthalmopathy.

With regard to this clonotype: A much larger clone lies one base from this, so it may be a read error. The chain is built from TRBV6-2 or TRBV6-3 and TRBJ2-7, with 13 bases matching TRBD2. Germline CDR1 is MNHEY and CDR2 is SVGEGT. CDR3 size: 15 residues. Losses at the gene ends were 4 bases for V and 6 bases for J; bases not matched to a gene: 6. The CDR3: CASSSGTSGMAEQYF. CDR3 nucleotides: TGTGCCAGCAGTTCAGGGACTAGCGGGATGGCCGAGCAGTACTTC.

The rearrangement joins TRBV4-2 to TRBJ2-1; 10 nucleotides match TRBD2. Germline CDR1 and CDR2: LGHNA and YNFKEQ. The length of the CDR3 is 18 residues. The trim removed 3 bases at V and 6 bases at J, leaving 14 bases unmatched. The CDR3 sequence: CASSQDTLAGESGNEQFF. The CDR3 nucleotides read TGTGCCAGCAGCCAGGACACCCTAGCGGGAGAGTCGGGCAATGAGCAGTTCTTC.

V and J are TRBV29-1 and TRBJ1-5; the D is unclear. V was cut by 5 bases and J by 0 bases, with 17 bases left in between. Germline CDR1 and CDR2: SQVTM and ANQGSEA. The CDR3 contains 16 residues. CDR3 DNA: TGCAGCGTTACATTAGATTCCTGGGATAGCAATCAGCCCCAGCATTTT. As protein: CSVTLDSWDSNQPQHF.

In its sample, this clonotype was seen a few times. J is TRBJ2-1 and V is TRBV9, with 7 bases lining up with TRBD2. CDR3 size: 15 residues. The germline V gene encodes CDR1 SGDLS and CDR2 YYNGEE. V lost 0 bases to trimming and J lost 5 bases; unmatched junction nucleotides: 5. CDR3 DNA: TGTGCCAGCAGCGTAGTGAGCGGGGATAACAATGAGCAGTTCTTC. Its protein is CASSVVSGDNNEQFF. Complete variable domain (other parts from reference TRBV9 and TRBJ2-1): DSGVTQTPKHLITATGQRVTLRCSPRSGDLSVYWYQQSLDQGLQFLIQYYNGEERAKGNILERFSAQQFPDLHSELNLSSLELGDSALYFCASSVVSGDNNEQFFGPGTRLTVL.

A note on this clonotype: A much larger clone differs by one base, so this may be a read error. The rearrangement joins TRBV7-9 to TRBJ2-3; unclear D gene. Germline V gene sequence: CDR1 SEHNR, CDR2 FQNEAQ (reference sequence). The CDR3 consists of 14 residues. Trimming shortened V by 5 bases and J by 2 bases, and 11 bases separated the two germline ends. The CDR3 bases are TGTGCCAGCAGCACCCCTGGCGTCACAGATACGCAGTATTTT. Its translation: CASSTPGVTDTQYF.

V usage is TRBV9 and J usage is TRBJ2-7; 8 bases are shared with TRBD2. J lost 0 bases, V lost 4 bases, and 12 bases had no gene match. In germline, CDR1 is SGDLS, CDR2 YYNGEE. The CDR3 loop spans 17 amino acids. The CDR3 sequence: CASSPQLSSGGSYEQYF. CDR3 bases: TGTGCCAGCAGCCCCCAGTTGTCCAGCGGGGGCTCCTACGAGCAGTACTTC.

The chain recombines TRBV9 with TRBJ2-3; 7 bases match TRBD1. The CDR3 extends over 18 amino acids. Trimming at V came to 4 bases and at J to 4 bases, leaving 18 bases not matched to a gene. Germline V CDR1 and CDR2: SGDLS, YYNGEE. The CDR3 DNA is TGTGCCAGCAGCACCACGCCCCTGACAGGGTGGGGAGCAGATACGCAGTATTTT. Amino acid sequence: CASSTTPLTGWGADTQYF.

The chain employs TRBV18 and TRBJ2-7, with D maybe TRBD2 (7 bases). The CDR3 has 16 residues. CDR1 is KGHSH, CDR2 LQKENI, per germline. V gave up 3 bases and J gave up 7 bases, with 22 bases separating them. The CDR3: CASSPSHLAVQGEQYF. Written as DNA, the CDR3 is TGTGCCAGCTCACCGTCCCACCTAGCGGTTCAGGGGGAGCAGTACTTC.

The V and J genes are TRBV7-2 and TRBJ1-3, with D tentatively TRBD1 (6 bases). Germline CDR1 reads SGHTA; CDR2 reads FQGNSA. The CDR3 consists of 16 residues. V was shortened by 1 base and J by 0 bases, with 10 bases between the two germline ends. This chain's CDR3 is CASSLVGGLSGNTIYF. The CDR3 DNA is TGTGCCAGCAGCTTAGTCGGGGGGCTCTCTGGAAACACCATATATTTT.

This clonotype occurred many times. The chain is built from TRBV6-1 and TRBJ2-1; D is possibly TRBD1 (5 bases). The CDR3 loop spans 14 amino acids. In germline, CDR1 is MNHNS, CDR2 SASEGT. V gave up 8 bases and J gave up 6 bases, with 17 bases separating them. CDR3 sequence reads: CASRRRGRGNEQFF. The CDR3 DNA is TGTGCCAGCCGGCGTCGAGGAAGGGGCAATGAGCAGTTCTTC.

This clonotype was recorded at least ten times. This chain joins TRBV7-9 and TRBJ2-3; 9 bases line up with TRBD1. The CDR3 runs to 16 residues. Germline V gives CDR1 SEHNR, CDR2 FQNEAQ (reference sequence). Trimming removed 5 bases from V and 6 bases from J; junction bases left unmatched: 12. CDR3 region: CASSPLWGQGQDTQYF. DNA of the CDR3: TGTGCCAGCAGCCCCCTGTGGGGACAGGGTCAGGATACGCAGTATTTT.

This clonotype was found a few times. The rearrangement uses TRBV28 and TRBJ1-6; 7 nucleotides line up with TRBD1. The trim removed 6 bases at V and 5 bases at J, leaving 4 bases unmatched. The CDR3 consists of 14 residues. Germline CDR1 MDHEN, CDR2 SYDVKM. CDR3 sequence (DNA): TGTGCCAGCAGGACCGGGACAGATAATTCACCCCTCCACTTT. It codes for CASRTGTDNSPLHF.

This sequence joins TRBV19 and TRBJ1-5; D is undetermined. This CDR3 is 13 amino acids long. From germline, CDR1 is LNHDA and CDR2 SQIVND (reference sequence). V was cut by 1 base and J by 8 bases, with 9 bases left in between. The CDR3 region has the DNA TGTGCCAGTAGTATAGGAGGTTTGAAGCCCCAGCATTTT. It encodes CASSIGGLKPQHF.

In this sample, this clonotype turned up many times. The V gene is TRBV2, the J gene TRBJ2-5; 7 bases match TRBD1. The CDR3 is made up of 14 amino acids. The germline V gene encodes CDR1 SNHLY and CDR2 FYNNEI. V lost 4 bases to trimming and J lost 4 bases; unmatched junction nucleotides: 6. The chain's CDR3 is CASSAQTGLETQYF. The DNA of the CDR3 is TGTGCCAGCAGTGCCCAGACAGGGTTAGAGACCCAGTACTTC.

This clonotype was observed at least ten times. V and J are TRBV20-1 and TRBJ2-3; TRBD2 aligns across 11 bases. From germline, CDR1 is DFQATT and CDR2 SNEGSKA (reference sequence). V was pared by 3 bases and J by 0 bases, with 2 bases of the junction left unmatched. The CDR3 contains 15 residues. CDR3 in amino acids: CSARGLAASTDTQYF. Here the CDR3 DNA reads TGCAGTGCTAGGGGACTAGCGGCTAGCACAGATACGCAGTATTTT.

Concerning this clonotype itself: A much more abundant neighbour one base away suggests this may be a read error. The chain uses TRBV20-1 and TRBJ2-1; a weak D match, TRBD1 (5 bases). CDR1 DFQATT and CDR2 SNEGSKA come from the germline V gene (reference sequence). CDR3 length: 16 residues. The chain's CDR3 is CSANSLAGYGDNGQFF. CDR3 DNA: TGCAGTGCAAACTCCCTGGCAGGGTACGGCGACAATGGGCAGTTCTTC.

This chain links TRBV29-1 with TRBJ2-1; 12 bases align to TRBD2. The germline gives CDR1 SQVTM, CDR2 ANQGSEA. The CDR3 extends over 14 amino acids. The ends lost 6 bases at V and 3 bases at J; junction bases unmatched: 3. The CDR3 DNA is TGCAGCGTGCCGACTAGCGGGAGCTACAATGAGCAGTTCTTC. This translates into CSVPTSGSYNEQFF.

This clonotype turned up a few times. The CDR3 sequence: CASSAPGRSNQPQHF. CDR3 coding DNA: TGTGCCAGCAGTGCCCCAGGGCGCAGCAATCAGCCCCAGCATTTT. J is TRBJ1-5 and V is TRBV28; D might be TRBD1 (5 bases). The CDR3 has 15 amino acids. Germline lookup yields CDR1 MDHEN and CDR2 SYDVKM. V was clipped by 5 bases and J by 1 base, with 12 bases between them.

This clonotype appeared once. V usage is TRBV19 and J usage is TRBJ1-5; D remains ambiguous. Germline V gene data show CDR1 as LNHDA and CDR2 as SQIVND (reference sequence). CDR3 length: 17 residues. V lost 3 bases and J 0 bases, leaving 15 bases between the germline ends. CDR3 in DNA: TGTGCCAGTAGTATGGAGCGGGCTGAAGGTAGCAATCAGCCCCAGCATTTT. Amino acid sequence: CASSMERAEGSNQPQHF.

The chain is built from TRBV7-9 and TRBJ1-2; no firm D call. V lost 2 bases and J lost 4, with 8 bases in between. This CDR3 comprises 13 residues. CDR1 and CDR2 from the germline V gene are SEHNR and FQNEAQ (reference sequence). The CDR3 DNA is TGTGCCAGCAGCTTAAACTGGTTCTATGGCTACACCTTC. Residues: CASSLNWFYGYTF.

This clonotype was counted once. This chain connects TRBV5-1 to TRBJ2-2, with 12 bases matching TRBD1. The germline gives CDR1 SGHRS, CDR2 YFSETQ. The junction had 6 bases not matched to a gene; V was cut back by 4 bases and J by 5 bases. This CDR3 is 16 amino acids long. Written as DNA, the CDR3 is TGCGCCAGCAGCGCCGGGACAGGGGGCTATACCGGGGAGCTGTTTTTT. Translating gives CASSAGTGGYTGELFF.

The chain employs TRBV19 and TRBJ1-1; D unclear. The CDR3 runs 18 residues. Germline CDR1 reads LNHDA; CDR2 reads SQIVND (reference sequence). The V and J ends lost 4 bases and 3 bases respectively, with 24 bases between them. CDR3 DNA: TGTGCCAGTAGTACCAATCGATTCCGTTACTCGGGTGACACTGAAGCTTTCTTT. This translates into CASSTNRFRYSGDTEAFF.

This clonotype was observed many times. The rearrangement links TRBV12-3 or TRBV12-4 to TRBJ2-1, with 14 bases lining up with TRBD2. The CDR3 sequence is 16 residues long. J lost 11 bases, V lost 5 bases, and 11 bases had no gene match. The chain's CDR3 is CASSHQRLAGGLKQFF. Here the CDR3 DNA reads TGTGCCAGCAGTCACCAACGACTAGCGGGAGGGCTAAAGCAGTTCTTC.

The J gene is TRBJ2-5, the V gene TRBV5-1; 7 bases agree with TRBD1. V dropped 2 bases and J dropped 5; count of bases not matched to a gene: 12. Germline CDR1 SGHRS, CDR2 YFSETQ. There are 16 residues in the CDR3. The CDR3, as DNA: TGCGCCAGCAGCTTCTCCGGTCCAGGGGGTAGGGAGACCCAGTACTTC. This encodes CASSFSGPGGRETQYF.

This clonotype has ten or more counts. CDR3 coding DNA: TGCGCCAGCAGCCACGTTTCGGGAGTTGGTTCAGAGACCCAGTACTTC. As protein: CASSHVSGVGSETQYF. The chain joins TRBV4-1 to TRBJ2-5; D possibly corresponds to TRBD2 (6 bases). This CDR3 region has 16 residues. V lost 3 bases and J lost 4, with 18 bases in between. From germline, CDR1 is MGHRA and CDR2 YSYEKL.

This clonotype has a single count. This may be a read error, as it is one base from a much larger clone. V usage is TRBV2 and J usage is TRBJ1-5; D possibly corresponds to TRBD1 (6 bases). CDR1 SNHLY and CDR2 FYNNEI come from the germline V gene. The CDR3 consists of 15 residues. The CDR3: CASSDTGHSDQPQHF. The CDR3, as DNA: TGTGCCAGCAGTGATACGGGACATAGCGATCAGCCCCAGCATTTT.